Listed here are 32 T cell receptor beta chains from one sample, sequenced in a study of Graves' ophthalmopathy and Graves' hyperthyroidism. RNA transcripts served as template for amplifying TCR beta CDR3 sequences. After a first-round RT-PCR with HTBI primers, a second-round multiplex PCR was run. TCRdb used MiXCR to reprocess the multiplex PCR reads, holding one entry per CDR3 protein. The repertoire holds around 1.1 million distinct CDR3 sequences, with 36% as singletons. Sequenced: peripheral blood or thyroid tissue (not recorded which). Source of these receptors: an adult man with Graves' hyperthyroidism.

This clonotype was seen more than once but under ten times. A junction boundary mismatches the germline segment, possibly from a read error. This chain connects TRBV7-9 to TRBJ2-7; 8 nucleotides agree with TRBD2. Germline V gene lookup returns CDR1 SEHNR and CDR2 FQNEAQ (reference sequence). The CDR3 is 12 residues long. The CDR3 loop is CASSLVDRGGSF. Here the CDR3 DNA reads TGTGCCAGCAGCTTAGTAGATCGGGGGGGTTCCTTC.

Concerning this clonotype itself: A much larger clonotype is one base distant, so this may be a read error. This chain joins TRBV5-8 and TRBJ1-5; TRBD1 is a possible D gene (5 bases). V was trimmed by 4 bases and J by 4 bases, leaving 9 bases between them. CDR1 SGHTS and CDR2 YDEGEE come from the germline V gene. The CDR3 length is 13 residues. This CDR3 reads CASSVQENQPQHF. The CDR3 region has the DNA TGTGCCAGCAGCGTACAGGAGAATCAGCCCCAGCATTTT.

This clonotype appeared many times. The V gene is TRBV15, the J gene TRBJ1-5, with 9 bases matching TRBD1. V lost 9 bases and J lost 0; bases outside the gene matches: 9. The CDR3 consists of 16 residues. Germline V gives CDR1 LNHNV, CDR2 YYDKDF (reference sequence). CDR3 region: CATRNTQGASNQPQHF. CDR3 nucleotides: TGTGCCACTAGGAATACACAGGGGGCTAGCAATCAGCCCCAGCATTTT. The whole variable domain, remainder taken from reference TRBV15 and TRBJ1-5, is DAMVIQNPRYQVTQFGKPVTLSCSQTLNHNVMYWYQQKSSQAPKLLFHYYDKDFNNEADTPDNFQSRRPNTSFCFLDIRSPGLGDTAMYLCATRNTQGASNQPQHFGDGTRLSIL.

Turning to this clonotype: A much larger clone lies one base from this, so it may be a read error. The rearrangement uses TRBV10-3 and TRBJ1-4; possibly TRBD1 for D (5 bases). CDR3 length: 12 amino acids. In germline, CDR1 is ENHRY, CDR2 SYGVKD. Between the trimmed V and J ends, which lost 6 bases and 13 bases, there was a span of 15 bases. This CDR3 reads CAIRSAGARLFF. In DNA, the CDR3 is TGTGCCATCAGATCGGCTGGGGCACGACTGTTTTTT.

CDR3 amino acids: CASSRGTYYEQYF. Here the CDR3 DNA reads TGTGCCAGCAGTCGGGGGACATACTACGAGCAGTACTTC. The chain carries TRBV7-2 and TRBJ2-7, with D possibly being TRBD1 or TRBD2 (6 bases each). V lost 6 bases and J lost 3, with 12 bases in between. Germline lookup yields CDR1 SGHTA and CDR2 FQGNSA. This CDR3 is 13 amino acids long.

The chain uses TRBV2 and TRBJ2-2; 7 bases are shared with TRBD2. V dropped 7 bases and J dropped 2; count of bases not matched to a gene: 4. CDR3 length equals 14 residues. The germline V gene encodes CDR1 SNHLY and CDR2 FYNNEI. Here the CDR3 reads CASTRDYNTGELFF. The DNA for the CDR3 is TGTGCCAGCACCCGGGACTACAACACCGGGGAGCTGTTTTTT.

As concerns this clonotype: A much larger clone differs from this one at a single base, so this may be a read error. The rearrangement joins TRBV29-1 to TRBJ1-2, with D possibly being TRBD1 (6 bases). CDR3 length equals 15 residues. Per germline, CDR1 SQVTM and CDR2 ANQGSEA. V lost 4 bases to trimming and J lost 6 bases, with 21 bases between them. The CDR3 DNA reads as TGCAGCGTTGGAGAGGGGGTGGCGGGGGGAGATGGCTACACCTTC. Encoded protein: CSVGEGVAGGDGYTF.

The rearrangement links TRBV30 to TRBJ2-7; no firm D call. With 3 bases removed from V and 0 bases from J, the gap between germline ends came to 9 bases. Germline CDR1 reads GTSNPN; CDR2 reads SVGIG (reference sequence). CDR3 length: 13 residues. CDR3 residues: CAWRTRSSYEQYF. CDR3 bases: TGTGCCTGGAGGACCAGGAGCTCCTACGAGCAGTACTTC.

This clonotype was detected ten times or more. The rearrangement uses TRBV7-2 and TRBJ2-7; TRBD2 aligns across 9 bases. The germline gives CDR1 SGHTA, CDR2 FQGNSA. The V and J ends lost 2 bases and 0 bases, in that order; junction bases with no gene match: 11. CDR3 length: 18 amino acids. CDR3 in DNA: TGTGCCAGCAGCTTATACCCAAGTAGCGGGGGACGCTCCTACGAGCAGTACTTC. Encoded protein: CASSLYPSSGGRSYEQYF.

This clonotype showed up many times. This sequence joins TRBV20-1 and TRBJ1-5; no reliable D call. This CDR3 has 13 residues. The V end was cut by 2 bases, the J end by 5 bases, with 10 bases between. Per germline, CDR1 DFQATT and CDR2 SNEGSKA (reference sequence). The DNA of the CDR3 is TGCAGTGCTAGACTCGGACGGGATCAGCCCCAGCATTTT. Protein: CSARLGRDQPQHF.

The chain combines TRBV5-4 with TRBJ2-5, with no clear D. The CDR3 is 13 amino acids. The germline CDR1 and CDR2 sequences are SGHNT and YYREEE (reference sequence). V was cut by 1 base and J by 5 bases, with 9 bases left in between. CDR3 residues: CASSLIPWETQYF. The DNA of the CDR3 is TGTGCCAGCAGCTTGATCCCATGGGAGACCCAGTACTTC.

Concerning this clonotype itself: A much more abundant neighbour one base away suggests this may be a read error. The CDR3 nucleotides are TGTGCCAGCAGTTACTTGGCCAGTCGTCAAGAGACCCAGTACTTC. Protein sequence: CASSYLASRQETQYF. The V call is TRBV7-2, the J call TRBJ2-5; D gene ambiguous. This CDR3 has 15 residues. CDR1 is SGHTA, CDR2 FQGNSA, per germline. V was trimmed by 6 bases and J by 2 bases, leaving 16 bases between them.

The V gene is TRBV7-2, the J gene TRBJ2-2; 11 nucleotides align to TRBD1. CDR1 and CDR2 from the germline V gene are SGHTA and FQGNSA. The CDR3 is made up of 15 amino acids. V dropped 5 bases and J dropped 8; count of bases not matched to a gene: 7. CDR3 in amino acids: CASSLWTGGGGELFF. CDR3 nucleotide sequence: TGTGCCAGCAGCCTATGGACAGGGGGCGGAGGGGAGCTGTTTTTT.

This clonotype was seen more than once but under ten times. The V gene is TRBV29-1, the J gene TRBJ2-5; D is perhaps TRBD1 (6 bases). Germline V gives CDR1 SQVTM, CDR2 ANQGSEA. The CDR3 loop spans 14 amino acids. V gave up 6 bases and J gave up 3 bases, with 17 bases separating them. The CDR3 DNA reads as TGCAGCGTGACCAGGGGAATCGGGGAAGAGACCCAGTACTTC. Protein sequence: CSVTRGIGEETQYF.

The chain combines TRBV12-3 or TRBV12-4 with TRBJ2-7; D might be TRBD1 or TRBD2, each matching 5 bases. V was clipped by 3 bases and J by 4 bases, with 10 bases between them. This CDR3 comprises 13 residues. The CDR3 loop reads CASSFLWGYEQYF. The DNA for the CDR3 is TGTGCCAGCAGTTTTTTATGGGGGTACGAGCAGTACTTC.

This clonotype showed up many times. The V and J genes are TRBV10-3 and TRBJ2-2, with TRBD1 matching 9 bases. V dropped 4 bases and J dropped 4; count of bases not matched to a gene: 4. Germline lookup yields CDR1 ENHRY and CDR2 SYGVKD. The CDR3 length is 15 residues. The CDR3 loop is CAISGRDRVTGELFF. CDR3 in DNA: TGTGCCATCAGTGGCCGGGACAGGGTCACCGGGGAGCTGTTTTTT.

The chain is built from TRBV5-8 and TRBJ1-2; 7 bases are shared with TRBD1. Per germline, CDR1 SGHTS and CDR2 YDEGEE. This CDR3 contains 15 residues. Trimming at V came to 5 bases and at J to 2 bases, leaving 9 bases not matched to a gene. This CDR3 is CASSGGTAINYGYTF. The CDR3 bases are TGTGCCAGCAGTGGTGGGACAGCCATCAACTATGGCTACACCTTC.

This clonotype occurred many times. The rearrangement links TRBV13 to TRBJ1-5; tentative D call: TRBD1 (5 bases). Germline loops: CDR1 PRHDT, CDR2 FYEKMQ (reference sequence). The length of the CDR3 is 15 residues. V was trimmed by 4 bases and J by 3 bases, leaving 13 bases between them. This CDR3 reads CASSSRRVANQPQHF. CDR3 DNA: TGTGCCAGCAGCTCTCGCAGGGTTGCCAATCAGCCCCAGCATTTT.

The table lists this clonotype with a few counts. A junction end diverges from the germline sequence, so it may reflect a read error. The chain is built from TRBV5-1 and TRBJ2-5; TRBD2 matches 10 bases. The CDR3 runs to 13 residues. CDR1 and CDR2 from the germline V gene are SGHRS and YFSETQ. The CDR3: CASGRAGRETQYF. The CDR3 DNA is TGTGCCAGCGGGAGGGCCGGTCGAGAGACCCAGTACTTC.

The chain carries TRBV5-6 and TRBJ1-2, with D unresolved. This CDR3 comprises 15 residues. The V gene's germline CDR1 is SGHDT and CDR2 YYEEEE. The ends were cut back, 4 bases at V and 4 bases at J, with 17 bases in the middle. Here the CDR3 reads CASSQDSSTLYGYTF. DNA for the CDR3: TGTGCCAGCAGCCAAGATAGTTCAACACTCTATGGCTACACCTTC.

This clonotype was counted ten times or more. The chain carries TRBV12-3 or TRBV12-4 and TRBJ2-6; D possibly corresponds to TRBD1 (6 bases). This CDR3 has 16 residues. The ends were cut back, 5 bases at V and 0 bases at J, with 11 bases in the middle. CDR3 bases: TGTGCCAGCAGTGATCGGACAGTCTCTGGGGCCAACGTCCTGACTTTC. Amino acids: CASSDRTVSGANVLTF.

The rearrangement links TRBV20-1 to TRBJ1-5; weak D call: TRBD1 (6 bases). Trimming removed 4 bases from V and 5 bases from J, with 12 bases in between. The CDR3 contains 13 residues. Germline CDR1 and CDR2: DFQATT and SNEGSKA (reference sequence). DNA for the CDR3: TGCAGTGCTACAGGGGCGATTGATCAGCCCCAGCATTTT. Encoded protein: CSATGAIDQPQHF.

The V and J genes are TRBV15 and TRBJ1-4; 8 bases align to TRBD1. The CDR3 runs 15 residues. V shed 3 bases and J 7 bases; nucleotides not matched to a gene: 7. CDR1 and CDR2 from the germline V gene are LNHNV and YYDKDF (reference sequence). The CDR3 region is CATSSGQGEGEKLFF. The CDR3 DNA sequence: TGTGCCACCAGCAGTGGACAGGGCGAGGGTGAAAAACTGTTTTTT.

The rearrangement uses TRBV5-1 and TRBJ1-1; weak D call: TRBD1 (5 bases). In germline, CDR1 is SGHRS, CDR2 YFSETQ. V dropped 1 base and J dropped 7 bases, with 14 bases sitting between them. The CDR3 extends over 14 amino acids. CDR3 DNA: TGCGCCAGCAGCTTGTTGCCGCAGGGTCGTGAAGCTTTCTTT. This translates into CASSLLPQGREAFF.

This clonotype was seen once. One base away lies a much larger clone, so this may be a sequencing read error. V gene TRBV10-3 combines with J gene TRBJ1-6; D remains ambiguous. V was pared by 6 bases and J by 6 bases, with 15 bases between. Germline CDR1 ENHRY, CDR2 SYGVKD. The CDR3 has 15 amino acids. The CDR3 DNA sequence: TGTGCCATCAGACTTCGGAAGGGCGGTAATTCACCCCTCCACTTT. It specifies CAIRLRKGGNSPLHF.

The chain uses TRBV10-3 and TRBJ1-5; D is unresolved. Between the trimmed V and J ends, which lost 4 bases and 1 base, there was a span of 11 bases. Looked up from germline, CDR1 is ENHRY and CDR2 is SYGVKD. The CDR3 contains 15 residues. DNA for the CDR3: TGTGCCATCAGTGGAGGCGGTGGGAGCAATCAGCCCCAGCATTTT. Protein: CAISGGGGSNQPQHF.

A few counts support this clonotype. The rearrangement uses TRBV29-1 and TRBJ2-3; D is possibly TRBD2 (6 bases). The CDR3 extends over 16 amino acids. CDR1 and CDR2 from the germline V gene are SQVTM and ANQGSEA. The V end was cut by 6 bases, the J end by 0 bases, with 19 bases between. DNA for the CDR3: TGCAGCGTCTTGGGAACGGCGGGACGAAGCACAGATACGCAGTATTTT. It encodes CSVLGTAGRSTDTQYF.

V gene TRBV6-2 or TRBV6-3 combines with J gene TRBJ1-1, with 9 nucleotides matching TRBD1. The CDR3 length is 15 residues. The germline gives CDR1 MNHEY, CDR2 SVGEGT. The ends lost 4 bases at V and 5 bases at J; junction bases unmatched: 8. CDR3 sequence: CASSSYGQGSTEAFF. The CDR3 bases are TGTGCCAGCAGTTCCTATGGACAGGGGAGTACTGAAGCTTTCTTT.

V usage is TRBV12-3 or TRBV12-4 and J usage is TRBJ2-2; no reliable D call. The CDR3 runs to 14 residues. The V end lost 0 bases, the J end lost 6 bases, and 8 bases lay between the germline ends. The CDR3, as DNA: TGTGCCAGCAGTTTAGCGGCTAGTTCCGGGGAGCTGTTTTTT. Its translation: CASSLAASSGELFF.

Comment on this clonotype: One end of the junction does not line up with germline, which may come from a read error. The chain has TRBV7-6 and TRBJ2-5; 8 bases are shared with TRBD1. The length of the CDR3 is 17 residues. Germline V gene data show CDR1 as SGHVS and CDR2 as FNYEAQ. This CDR3 reads CASSLPIKQGVQGTQYF. CDR3 DNA: TGTGCCAGCAGCTTACCCATTAAACAGGGGGTGCAAGGGACCCAGTACTTC.

This clonotype came up many times. This sequence joins TRBV2 and TRBJ1-1, with 7 nucleotides matching TRBD1. The CDR3 has 13 residues. From germline, CDR1 is SNHLY and CDR2 FYNNEI. The trim removed 1 base at V and 6 bases at J, leaving 2 bases unmatched. The CDR3: CASSEVRGAEAFF. The CDR3 region has the DNA TGTGCCAGCAGTGAAGTCAGGGGGGCTGAAGCTTTCTTT.

For this clonotype: A much larger clone differs by one base, so this may be a read error. The chain is built from TRBV5-1 and TRBJ2-7, with D possibly being TRBD1 (5 bases). The CDR3 covers 13 residues. From germline, CDR1 is SGHRS and CDR2 YFSETQ. The DNA of the CDR3 is TGTACCAGCAGCTGGGGCCTCTCCTACGAGCAGTACTTC. This encodes CTSSWGLSYEQYF.